The T cell receptor beta chain described here comes from a study of cytomegalovirus exposure and HLA in healthy donors. General study findings and limits: Most CMV-associated TCR beta chains were later found to appear HLA-restricted. Later analysis associated a missense DCLRE1C variant with TCR beta V- and J-gene trimming. Some V segments, including TRBV6-2 and TRBV6-3, were excluded as indistinguishable.

CDR1 is MNHEY and CDR2 is SMNVEV in the germline V gene (reference sequence). The CDR3 consists of 15 residues. V lost 0 bases and J lost 6; bases outside the gene matches: 5. Vbeta (60) and Jbeta (13) primers were used in the PCR. Profiling relied on immunoSEQ multiplex PCR, and the TCRdb table lists in-frame clones only, not all of them. The repertoire consists of 150,000 to 200,000 clones, with 60% to 80% occurring once and the leading ten covering over 9%. This clone was detected once. No antigen is known for it. The sequence derives from a man aged 18 to 29 in good health and CMV-seropositive. The rearrangement uses TRBV27 and TRBJ2-7; 10 positions match TRBD2. The specimen was PBMCs. The CDR3 spells CASSLSSLAGVEQYF. As DNA, the CDR3 is TGTGCCAGCAGTTTATCGAGTCTAGCGGGAGTCGAGCAGTACTTC.